The rows below give T cell receptor beta chains drawn from one sample of a study of T cell changes during pregnancy in multiple sclerosis. Sequencing used immunoSEQ multiplex PCR; TCRdb keeps in-frame clones, though not all of them. Here the sample spans over 100,000 clones, 80% to 95% being singletons. The specimen comprised peripheral blood, sampled in the third trimester of pregnancy. The receptors stem from a female donor with multiple sclerosis, enrolled in a pregnancy study. Each CDR3 is given with its conserved first and last residue. Each record gives: V gene, D gene, J gene, clone size, CDR3 protein, CDR3 DNA. D genes are given only for firm matches. Not all rows give a size; the values are once, few, many and, for expanded clones, a class.

V: TRBV28; D: TRBD1; J: TRBJ1-1; size: NA; CDR3: CASSPRQGRMNTEAFF; DNA: TGTGCCAGCAGCCCCCGACAGGGGAGGATGAACACTGAAGCTTTCTTT
V: TRBV18; D: NA; J: TRBJ1-1; size: NA; CDR3: CASSPTDRTEAFF; DNA: TGTGCCAGCTCACCAACAGACAGAACTGAAGCTTTCTTT
V: TRBV19; D: TRBD1; J: TRBJ1-1; size: NA; CDR3: CASSMKDREAFF; DNA: TGTGCCAGTAGTATGAAGGACAGGGAAGCTTTCTTT
V: TRBV13; D: TRBD2; J: TRBJ2-7; size: once; CDR3: CASSLGLGLAGGKGYEQYF; DNA: TGTGCCAGCAGCTTAGGCCTGGGACTAGCGGGAGGGAAGGGCTACGAGCAGTACTTC
V: TRBV19; D: TRBD1; J: TRBJ1-1; size: once; CDR3: CASSMRQGAGGTEAFF; DNA: TGTGCCAGTAGTATGCGGCAGGGGGCCGGAGGGACTGAAGCTTTCTTT
V: TRBV19; D: TRBD1; J: TRBJ1-5; size: NA; CDR3: CASSPQGRNNQPQHF; DNA: TGTGCCAGTAGTCCACAGGGGAGGAACAATCAGCCCCAGCATTTT
V: TRBV20-1; D: NA; J: TRBJ1-4; size: NA; CDR3: CSARDREKLFF; DNA: TGCAGTGCTAGAGATCGTGAAAAACTGTTTTTT
V: TRBV10-2; D: TRBD2; J: TRBJ2-7; size: NA; CDR3: CASKSGTSYEQYF; DNA: TGCGCCAGCAAATCCGGGACTAGTTACGAGCAGTACTTC
V: TRBV10-3; D: TRBD1; J: TRBJ1-1; size: NA; CDR3: CAIRDRESTEAFF; DNA: TGTGCTATCCGGGACAGGGAGTCCACTGAAGCTTTCTTT
V: TRBV5-6; D: NA; J: TRBJ1-3; size: NA; CDR3: CASSRRGISGNTIYF; DNA: TGTGCCAGCAGCCGCAGGGGAATCTCTGGAAACACCATATATTTT
V: TRBV13; D: TRBD1; J: TRBJ1-6; size: NA; CDR3: CASSLERGHSPLHF; DNA: TGTGCCAGCAGCTTAGAAAGGGGGCATTCACCCCTCCACTTT
V: TRBV7-6; D: TRBD2; J: TRBJ2-1; size: NA; CDR3: CASSLRPSGGPDEQFF; DNA: TGTGCCAGCAGCTTACGTCCCAGCGGGGGGCCCGATGAGCAGTTCTTC
V: TRBV7-6; D: NA; J: TRBJ2-5; size: NA; CDR3: CASSQRNWGRGGEETQYF; DNA: TGTGCCAGCAGTCAACGTAATTGGGGTAGGGGAGGTGAAGAGACCCAGTACTTC
V: TRBV9; D: NA; J: TRBJ2-2; size: NA; CDR3: CASSVTASNTGELFF; DNA: TGTGCCAGCAGCGTAACAGCTTCGAACACCGGGGAGCTGTTTTTT
V: TRBV7-2; D: NA; J: TRBJ2-2; size: NA; CDR3: CASSPILPGLVITGELFF; DNA: TGTGCCAGCAGCCCGATATTACCGGGACTTGTCATCACCGGGGAGCTGTTTTTT
V: TRBV15; D: NA; J: TRBJ1-1; size: NA; CDR3: CATSRGGRRDTEAFF; DNA: TGTGCCACCAGCAGAGGTGGCAGGAGGGACACTGAAGCTTTCTTT
V: TRBV7-9; D: TRBD1; J: TRBJ1-2; size: NA; CDR3: CASSLDGTATNYGYTF; DNA: TGTGCCAGCAGCTTAGACGGGACAGCAACTAACTATGGCTACACCTTC
V: TRBV7-9; D: TRBD1; J: TRBJ2-5; size: NA; CDR3: CASSLGRVDRVQETQYF; DNA: TGTGCCAGCAGCTTAGGAAGGGTGGACAGGGTCCAAGAGACCCAGTACTTC
V: TRBV5-6; D: NA; J: TRBJ2-3; size: NA; CDR3: CASSVLGTLTDTQYF; DNA: TGTGCCAGCAGCGTCCTCGGGACTCTCACAGATACGCAGTATTTT
V: TRBV14; D: NA; J: TRBJ2-2; size: NA; CDR3: CASSRALGASAGELFF; DNA: TGTGCCAGCAGCCGTGCTCTAGGGGCGAGTGCCGGGGAGCTGTTTTTT
V: TRBV7-6; D: NA; J: TRBJ2-2; size: NA; CDR3: CASSLGVGAVSGELFF; DNA: TGTGCCAGCAGCTTAGGGGTTGGGGCAGTATCCGGGGAGCTGTTTTTT
V: TRBV29-1; D: NA; J: TRBJ1-1; size: NA; CDR3: CSVEVVGGTEAFF; DNA: TGCAGCGTTGAAGTGGTGGGGGGAACTGAAGCTTTCTTT